These 2 T cell receptor beta chains were sequenced from one sample in a study of T cell repertoires in cytomegalovirus infection. TCRdb reanalysed the reads using MiXCR and keeps one entry per CDR3 protein. The profile shows fewer than 550,000 distinct CDR3 sequences, approximately 10% of them singletons. The sequenced sample was PBMCs. The source is a human donor in good health (CMV status not recorded). Some clones in this sample may be carry-over from other donors' samples.

At least ten counts were recorded for this clonotype. The chain joins TRBV5-4 to TRBJ1-3; 7 nucleotides match TRBD1. The germline gives CDR1 SGHNT, CDR2 YYREEE (reference sequence). CDR3 length: 16 amino acids. Trimming cost V 4 bases and J 0 bases; bases outside gene matches: 7. The CDR3 nucleotides are TGTGCCAGCAGCCCAGGAGGGGGCAGCTCTGGAAACACCATATATTTT. Translation: CASSPGGGSSGNTIYF.

DNA of the CDR3: TGTGCCAGCAGTTTAGTACGGGAGAATCAGCCCCAGCATTTT. This codes for CASSLVRENQPQHF. The J gene is TRBJ1-5, the V gene TRBV27; D gene unclear. CDR3 length equals 14 residues. V lost 2 bases and J lost 4, with 9 bases in between. Germline-derived CDR1 and CDR2 are MNHEY and SMNVEV (reference sequence).